This record covers a single TCR beta chain. The data originate from a study of immune characterization of retroperitoneal liposarcoma. MiXCR was run by TCRdb on the PCR reads, yielding one entry per CDR3 protein. The table lists roughly 9,300 distinct CDR3 sequences, under 30% of them singletons. V lost 2 bases and J lost 3, with 12 bases in between. This CDR3 comprises 16 residues. CDR1 and CDR2 from the germline V gene are SGHRS and YFSETQ. This TCR was recovered from a male donor with retroperitoneal liposarcoma. This sequence joins TRBV5-1 and TRBJ2-6; no firm D call. The sequenced material came from blood. CDR3 amino acids: CASSFPDHSGANVLTF. The CDR3 region has the DNA TGCGCCAGCAGCTTCCCCGACCACAGTGGGGCCAACGTCCTGACTTTC.